The 12 T cell receptor beta chains listed next were all sequenced from one sample in a study of metastatic and nonmetastatic thyroid tumors. Prior to thyroid surgery, none of the patients had received any treatment. TCRdb re-analyzed the PCR reads through MiXCR. This sample carries about 40,000 clones, roughly 10% of them seen once, and the ten largest clones take approximately 20%. Material for sequencing was blood. These receptors came from a female donor with papillary thyroid cancer or a benign thyroid nodule (not recorded which). Some clones in this sample may be carry-over from other donors' samples.

About this clone itself: A read error is possible here, since a much larger clone lies one base away. This chain uses TRBV29-1 with TRBJ1-1; D remains unclear. CDR3 length: 13 residues. V was pared by 5 bases and J by 0 bases, with 10 bases between. CDR1 and CDR2 (germline): SQVTM, ANQGSEA. CDR3 sequence: CSVSKLMNTEAFF. The CDR3 DNA is TGCAGCGTTTCCAAACTGATGAACACTGAAGCTTTCTTT.

This clone was detected ten times or more. This chain joins TRBV9 and TRBJ2-2, with D unclear. CDR3 length equals 17 residues. V lost 3 bases, J lost 7 bases, and 22 bases lay in between. From germline, CDR1 is SGDLS and CDR2 YYNGEE. CDR3 protein: CASSAGPTLLSGGELFF. For the CDR3, the DNA is TGTGCCAGCAGCGCCGGGCCTACCCTGTTATCGGGCGGGGAGCTGTTTTTT.

In its sample, this clone was seen many times. The V call is TRBV19, the J call TRBJ2-7; TRBD1 agrees at 7 bases. This CDR3 is 15 amino acids long. Germline CDR1 is LNHDA and CDR2 is SQIVND (reference sequence). J lost 0 bases, V lost 6 bases, and 8 bases had no gene match. CDR3 sequence: CASSYSGTASYEQYF. CDR3 nucleotide sequence: TGTGCCAGTAGCTACTCCGGGACAGCCTCCTACGAGCAGTACTTC.

Regarding this clone: A much larger clone lies one base from this, so it may be a read error. Likely a read error: the CDR3 ends without its conserved phenylalanine or tryptophan. The chain couples TRBV4-1 to TRBJ1-1; D gene unclear. The germline V gene encodes CDR1 MGHRA and CDR2 YSYEKL. The V end lost 8 bases, the J end lost 8 bases, and 12 bases lay between the germline ends. The length of the CDR3 is 11 residues. The CDR3 reads CASGFGQEAFL. CDR3 in DNA: TGCGCCAGCGGTTTTGGTCAAGAAGCTTTCCTT.

This clone was observed many times. The V call is TRBV28, the J call TRBJ1-3; 7 bases are a match to TRBD1. This CDR3 is built from 16 residues. Losses at the gene ends were 3 bases for V and 1 base for J; bases not matched to a gene: 6. The germline V gene has CDR1 MDHEN and CDR2 SYDVKM. The CDR3 is CASSFPGGPSGNTIYF. In DNA, the CDR3 is TGTGCCAGCAGTTTTCCAGGGGGTCCATCTGGAAACACCATATATTTT.

There are many counts of this clone. This chain connects TRBV24-1 to TRBJ2-3; D unclear. The CDR3 is 14 amino acids. Germline CDR1 reads KGHDR; CDR2 reads SFDVKD. With 8 bases removed from V and 4 bases from J, the gap between germline ends came to 15 bases. The CDR3 is CATTSGSRPDTQYF. The DNA for the CDR3 is TGTGCCACCACGTCGGGTAGCCGGCCAGATACGCAGTATTTT.

This clone occurred many times. The V gene is TRBV20-1, the J gene TRBJ2-7, with D maybe TRBD1 (6 bases). The CDR3 totals 15 residues. CDR1 is DFQATT, CDR2 SNEGSKA, per germline (reference sequence). Trimming left V 0 bases short and J 6 bases short, with 18 bases between. The CDR3 region has the DNA TGCAGTGCTAGAGATTACAGGGACGTTTCAGGCGAGCAGTACTTC. Translation: CSARDYRDVSGEQYF.

This clone has at least ten counts. V and J are TRBV20-1 and TRBJ1-6; D is unclear. This CDR3 has 13 amino acids. Germline CDR1 reads DFQATT; CDR2 reads SNEGSKA (reference sequence). Trimming left V 6 bases short and J 9 bases short, with 15 bases between. The CDR3 coding sequence is TGCAGTGCCATCTCCCCCCCAAGTTCACCCCTCCACTTT. As protein: CSAISPPSSPLHF.

This rearrangement joins TRBV2 to TRBJ1-2; TRBD1 is a possible D gene (5 bases). V was shortened by 4 bases and J by 2 bases, with 11 bases between the two germline ends. Per the germline V gene, CDR1 is SNHLY and CDR2 is FYNNEI. This CDR3 region has 14 residues. CDR3: CASSARDFNYGYTF. Here the CDR3 DNA reads TGTGCCAGCAGTGCCAGGGACTTCAACTATGGCTACACCTTC.

This clone was seen ten or more times. V gene TRBV11-1 combines with J gene TRBJ2-1; a possible D gene is TRBD2 (5 bases). V lost 0 bases to trimming and J lost 0 bases, with 18 bases between them. The CDR3 contains 19 residues. Per germline, CDR1 SGHAT and CDR2 FQDESV (reference sequence). The CDR3 is CASSLAIFPAESSYNEQFF. As DNA, the CDR3 is TGTGCCAGCAGCTTAGCTATTTTTCCAGCGGAGAGCTCCTACAATGAGCAGTTCTTC.

There are many counts of this clone. The gene calls are TRBV20-1 and TRBJ2-1; 10 nucleotides align to TRBD2. The CDR3 spans 14 residues. V shed 1 base, J shed 9 bases, and the junction held 6 bases outside the gene matches. CDR1 is DFQATT, CDR2 SNEGSKA, per germline (reference sequence). In DNA form, the CDR3 reads TGCAGTGCTAGAGTCAGCGGGAGGGCCGGTGAGCAGTTCTTC. This encodes CSARVSGRAGEQFF.

This clone came up many times. The chain has TRBV4-1 and TRBJ1-5; D remains unclear. The germline V gene encodes CDR1 MGHRA and CDR2 YSYEKL. Trimming stripped 1 base from V and 0 bases from J, with 10 bases between. The length of the CDR3 is 16 residues. The CDR3 loop is CASSQVTQYSNQPQHF. In DNA form, the CDR3 reads TGCGCCAGCAGCCAAGTCACTCAATATAGCAATCAGCCCCAGCATTTT.